These 6 T cell receptor beta chains came from one sample sequenced in a study of cytomegalovirus exposure and HLA in healthy donors. The PCR made use of 60 Vbeta and 13 Jbeta primers. Repertoires were generated with immunoSEQ multiplex PCR, while TCRdb's copy carries only in-frame clones and drops some. The table records about 180,000 clones, 80% of them present only once. Material for sequencing was PBMCs. The origin of the receptors is a man aged 30 to 45 in good health and CMV-seronegative.

This clone has a handful of counts. The J gene is TRBJ2-2, the V gene TRBV6-4, with 10 bases identical to TRBD2. V trimming: 3 bases; J trimming: 4 bases; junction bases outside the gene matches: 2. The CDR3 is 15 residues long. Germline assignment: CDR1 MRHNA and CDR2 SNTAGT. The CDR3 spells CASSESGGATGELFF. DNA of the CDR3: TGTGCCAGCAGTGAAAGCGGGGGGGCCACCGGGGAGCTGTTTTTT.

DNA for the CDR3: TGTGCCAGCTCACCACCGGGGCAGTTCCAAGAGACCCAGTACTTC. Its protein product is CASSPPGQFQETQYF. The chain recombines TRBV18 with TRBJ2-5, with a tentative D call TRBD1 (5 bases). Trimming cost V 0 bases and J 1 base, with 9 bases left between them. CDR1 and CDR2 from the germline V gene are KGHSH and LQKENI. The CDR3 contains 15 residues.

The chain employs TRBV20-1 and TRBJ1-1; TRBD1 is a possible D gene (6 bases). In germline, CDR1 is DFQATT, CDR2 SNEGSKA (reference sequence). V lost 5 bases and J 4 bases, leaving 8 bases between the germline ends. The CDR3 spans 11 residues. CDR3 in amino acids: CSAYRVTEAFF. CDR3 sequence (DNA): TGCAGTGCTTACAGGGTCACTGAAGCTTTCTTT.

V usage is TRBV28 and J usage is TRBJ1-4, with D unresolved. Deletions cut 3 bases from V and 6 bases from J, with 14 bases between. CDR1 is MDHEN and CDR2 is SYDVKM in the germline V gene. The length of the CDR3 is 15 residues. The CDR3 sequence is CASSFMLAGYEKLFF. In DNA, the CDR3 is TGTGCCAGCAGTTTTATGCTTGCGGGTTATGAAAAACTGTTTTTT.

The chain carries TRBV27 and TRBJ2-1, with 7 bases identical to TRBD2. Germline values: CDR1 MNHEY, CDR2 SMNVEV (reference sequence). V was clipped by 4 bases and J by 3 bases; unmatched bases: 6. The CDR3 is made up of 15 amino acids. CDR3 amino acids: CASSSASGVYNEQFF. The CDR3 DNA reads TGTGCCAGCAGTTCCGCTAGCGGCGTCTACAATGAGCAGTTCTTC.

The J gene is TRBJ1-1, the V gene TRBV6-5, with D maybe TRBD1 (5 bases). V lost 0 bases to trimming and J lost 2 bases, with 10 bases between them. Germline lookup yields CDR1 MNHEY and CDR2 SVGAGI. There are 15 residues in the CDR3. The CDR3 DNA sequence: TGTGCCAGCAGTTACTCGGCGGGGGGTAACACTGAAGCTTTCTTT. Translating gives CASSYSAGGNTEAFF.